The 16 T cell receptor beta chains below all came from one sample that was sequenced in a study of T-cell memory formation after mild COVID-19. TCRdb called the 5' RACE reads again in MiXCR, with one record for every CDR3 protein. The table records 200,000 to 250,000 distinct CDR3 sequences, over 9% of them present only once. The sequenced sample consisted of PBMCs or a T cell subset sorted from them (not recorded which). These receptors were taken from a man between 18 and 29 years old who had mild COVID-19 (a few samples of this study predate the infection). Cell type and time point are not known.

The V gene is TRBV12-5, the J gene TRBJ2-7; D tentatively reads TRBD1 or TRBD2 (5 bases each). The V gene lost 5 bases and the J gene lost 0 bases, with 11 bases spanning the gap. The CDR3 sequence is 14 residues long. From germline, CDR1 is LGHNT and CDR2 FRNRAP. The CDR3 is CASGLGTVSYEQYF. The CDR3 DNA follows: TGTGCTAGTGGTCTCGGGACGGTCTCCTACGAGCAGTACTTC.

Details on this clonotype: One junction end disagrees with the germline gene, perhaps due to a read error. The CDR3 loop reads CASSLSKGNQTQHF. In nucleotides, the CDR3 is TGTGCCAGCAGCTTATCAAAGGGCAATCAGACCCAGCATTTT. The chain has TRBV7-2 and TRBJ1-5, with D uncertain. The CDR3 spans 14 residues. The V gene's germline CDR1 is SGHTA and CDR2 FQGNSA. Complete variable domain (other parts from reference TRBV7-2 and TRBJ1-5): GAGVSQSPSNKVTEKGKDVELRCDPISGHTALYWYRQSLGQGLEFLIYFQGNSAPDKSGLPSDRFSAERTGGSVSTLTIQRTQQEDSAVYLCASSLSKGNQTQHFGDGTRLSIL.

The V and J genes are TRBV7-2 and TRBJ1-6; D remains unclear. Germline V lookup: CDR1 SGHTA, CDR2 FQGNSA. The CDR3 is 20 amino acids. Trimming shortened V by 4 bases and J by 11 bases, and 33 bases separated the two germline ends. This CDR3 is CASSSYTPRTVRAPGAPLHF. The CDR3, as DNA: TGTGCCAGCAGCTCTTATACCCCCCGTACCGTCCGGGCCCCAGGAGCACCCCTCCACTTT.

This clonotype came up a few times. The chain uses TRBV28 and TRBJ2-5, with TRBD1 matching 8 bases. Germline CDR1 is MDHEN and CDR2 is SYDVKM. The trim removed 4 bases at V and 5 bases at J, leaving 3 bases unmatched. The CDR3 is 13 amino acids. The CDR3 bases are TGTGCCAGCAGTTCGGGACAGGCGGAGACCCAGTACTTC. It encodes CASSSGQAETQYF.

V usage is TRBV18 and J usage is TRBJ1-6; 8 bases fit TRBD1. Germline V gene data show CDR1 as KGHSH and CDR2 as LQKENI. The V gene end was trimmed by 3 bases and the J gene end by 10 bases; junction bases not matched to a gene: 5. This CDR3 is built from 14 residues. CDR3 nucleotides: TGTGCCAGCTCACCTGGACAGGGTCGCTCACCCCTCCACTTT. Its protein is CASSPGQGRSPLHF.

The chain is built from TRBV3-1 and TRBJ1-5, with 7 bases identical to TRBD1. V trimming: 0 bases; J trimming: 7 bases; junction bases outside the gene matches: 3. In germline, CDR1 is LGHDT, CDR2 YNNKEL (reference sequence). This CDR3 region has 14 residues. CDR3 sequence reads: CASSQEGQVQPQHF. CDR3 nucleotides: TGTGCCAGCAGCCAAGAAGGACAGGTACAGCCCCAGCATTTT. Looking up the rest from reference TRBV3-1 and TRBJ1-5 gives the full variable domain: DTAVSQTPKYLVTQMGNDKSIKCEQNLGHDTMYWYKQDSKKFLKIMFSYNNKELIINETVPNRFSPKSPDKAHLNLHINSLELGDSAVYFCASSQEGQVQPQHFGDGTRLSIL.

This clonotype turned up a few times. V is TRBV6-5 and J is TRBJ2-3; D not resolved. The CDR3 totals 17 residues. V lost 5 bases and J lost 3, with 21 bases in between. Germline V gene lookup returns CDR1 MNHEY and CDR2 SVGAGI. The CDR3 loop is CASSLVDITRGTDTQYF. CDR3 DNA: TGTGCCAGCAGTCTTGTAGACATAACTCGTGGGACAGATACGCAGTATTTT.

This clonotype was counted ten times or more. The J gene is TRBJ2-2, the V gene TRBV7-2; TRBD1 agrees at 10 bases. Germline CDR1 SGHTA, CDR2 FQGNSA. CDR3 size: 16 residues. V was pared by 5 bases and J by 6 bases, with 9 bases of the junction left unmatched. CDR3 loop: CASSPGGTGVSGELFF. The CDR3 region has the DNA TGTGCCAGCAGCCCAGGGGGGACAGGGGTGTCCGGGGAGCTGTTTTTT.

The chain has TRBV5-1 and TRBJ1-4; D remains unclear. The germline gives CDR1 SGHRS, CDR2 YFSETQ. The V end lost 2 bases, the J end lost 5 bases, and 10 bases lay between the germline ends. The CDR3 totals 14 residues. The CDR3 sequence: CASSLGNENEKLFF. The DNA for the CDR3 is TGCGCCAGCAGCTTAGGGAACGAAAATGAAAAACTGTTTTTT.

This clonotype has only a few counts. The J gene is TRBJ2-1, the V gene TRBV5-1; TRBD1 matches 7 bases. The CDR3 is 15 residues long. Germline CDR1 reads SGHRS; CDR2 reads YFSETQ. Germline trimming cut 4 bases from V and 9 bases from J; bases unmatched to any gene: 13. CDR3 region: CASSHRQGPSGEQFF. The CDR3, as DNA: TGCGCCAGCAGCCATCGACAGGGCCCAAGTGGTGAGCAGTTCTTC.

This clonotype was recorded a few times. This rearrangement joins TRBV20-1 to TRBJ2-1, with a tentative D call TRBD2 (5 bases). CDR1 and CDR2 from the germline V gene are DFQATT and SNEGSKA (reference sequence). The CDR3 spans 14 residues. With 0 bases removed from V and 4 bases from J, the gap between germline ends came to 10 bases. The CDR3 DNA sequence: TGCAGTGCTAGAGATCGGCCGGGGTACAATGAGCAGTTCTTC. Protein product: CSARDRPGYNEQFF.

A few counts support this clonotype. The chain joins TRBV12-3 or TRBV12-4 to TRBJ2-5, with TRBD2 matching 8 bases. Trimming took 5 bases from V and 5 from J; bases not matched to a gene: 7. This CDR3 has 14 amino acids. CDR3 in amino acids: CASSRNSGAETQYF. The DNA of the CDR3 is TGTGCCAGCAGTCGAAATAGCGGGGCTGAGACCCAGTACTTC.

CDR3 residues: CASLLEGSYEQYF. The CDR3 DNA reads as TGTGCCAGCCTCCTCGAGGGTTCCTACGAGCAGTACTTC. The V and J genes are TRBV18 and TRBJ2-7, with D maybe TRBD2 (5 bases). CDR3 length: 13 residues. V was cut by 8 bases and J by 1 base, with 12 bases left in between. CDR1 is KGHSH, CDR2 LQKENI, per germline.

The chain has TRBV12-3 or TRBV12-4 and TRBJ2-3; D not certain. This CDR3 is built from 12 residues. V was clipped by 3 bases and J by 4 bases, with 5 bases between them. CDR3 loop: CASSFRPDTQYF. The CDR3 coding sequence is TGTGCCAGCAGTTTTCGTCCAGATACGCAGTATTTT.

The sample holds many counts of this clonotype. The chain has TRBV15 and TRBJ1-2; maybe TRBD1 (6 bases). CDR1 is LNHNV, CDR2 YYDKDF, per germline (reference sequence). Between the trimmed V and J ends, which lost 0 bases and 8 bases, there was a span of 16 bases. There are 15 residues in the CDR3. The CDR3 nucleotides are TGTGCCACCAGCAGAGATTATTTTCCAGGGGAGGGCTACACCTTC. Translated, it gives CATSRDYFPGEGYTF.

The gene calls are TRBV12-3 or TRBV12-4 and TRBJ1-5; perhaps TRBD1 as D (5 bases). There are 13 residues in the CDR3. Trimming pared 5 bases from V and 7 bases from J, leaving 12 bases between. CDR3 region: CASSQGRAQPQHF. CDR3 in DNA: TGTGCCAGCAGTCAGGGTAGGGCCCAGCCCCAGCATTTT.